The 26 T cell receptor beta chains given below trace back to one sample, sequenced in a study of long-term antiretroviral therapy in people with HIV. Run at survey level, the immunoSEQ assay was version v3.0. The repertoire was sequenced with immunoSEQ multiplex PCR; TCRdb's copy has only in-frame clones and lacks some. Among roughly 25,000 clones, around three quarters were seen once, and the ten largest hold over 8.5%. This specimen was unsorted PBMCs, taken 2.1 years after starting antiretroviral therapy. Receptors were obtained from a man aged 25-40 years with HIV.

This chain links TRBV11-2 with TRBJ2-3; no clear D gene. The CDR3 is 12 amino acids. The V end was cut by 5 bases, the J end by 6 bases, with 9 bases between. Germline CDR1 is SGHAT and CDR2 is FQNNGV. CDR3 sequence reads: CASSDPGDTQYF. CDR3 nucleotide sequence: TGTGCCAGCAGCGATCCTGGGGATACGCAGTATTTT. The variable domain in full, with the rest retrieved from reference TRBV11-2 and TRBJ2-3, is EAGVAQSPRYKIIEKRQSVAFWCNPISGHATLYWYQQILGQGPKLLIQFQNNGVVDDSQLPKDRFSAERLKGVDSTLKIQPAKLEDSAVYLCASSDPGDTQYFGPGTRLTVL.

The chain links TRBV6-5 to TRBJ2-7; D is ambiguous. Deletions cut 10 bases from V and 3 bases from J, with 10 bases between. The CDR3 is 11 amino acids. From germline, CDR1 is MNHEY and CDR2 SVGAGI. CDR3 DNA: TGTGCCACCCAACGCGGCTACGAGCAGTACTTC. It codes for CATQRGYEQYF.

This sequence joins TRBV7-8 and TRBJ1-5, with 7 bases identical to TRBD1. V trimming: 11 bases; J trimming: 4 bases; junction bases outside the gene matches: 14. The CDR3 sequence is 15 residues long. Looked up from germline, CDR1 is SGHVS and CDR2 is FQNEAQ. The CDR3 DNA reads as TGTGCCTGCCGGAGGGGGACAGAGACTAATCAGCCCCAGCATTTT. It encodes CACRRGTETNQPQHF.

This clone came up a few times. The CDR3 is CASSLGTGIKAGYTF. The CDR3 nucleotides read TGTGCCAGCAGCTTAGGGACAGGGATCAAGGCTGGCTACACCTTC. The chain has TRBV13 and TRBJ1-2, with 7 bases identical to TRBD1. This CDR3 has 15 amino acids. V lost 0 bases, J lost 7 bases, and 8 bases stayed unmatched. Germline CDR1 is PRHDT and CDR2 is FYEKMQ (reference sequence).

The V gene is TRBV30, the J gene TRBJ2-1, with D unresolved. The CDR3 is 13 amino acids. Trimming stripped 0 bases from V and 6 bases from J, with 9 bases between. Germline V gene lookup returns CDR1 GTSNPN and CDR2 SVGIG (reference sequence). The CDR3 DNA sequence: TGTGCCTGGAGTGTAGCGCACGGCAATGAGCAGTTCTTC. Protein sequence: CAWSVAHGNEQFF.

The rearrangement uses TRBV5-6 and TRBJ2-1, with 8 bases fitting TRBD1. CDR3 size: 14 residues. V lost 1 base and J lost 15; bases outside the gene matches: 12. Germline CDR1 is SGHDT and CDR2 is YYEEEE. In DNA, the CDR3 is TGTGCCAGCAGCTTGATGGGACAGGCATTGGGCTGGTTCTTC. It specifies CASSLMGQALGWFF. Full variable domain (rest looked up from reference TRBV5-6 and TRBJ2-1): DAGVTQSPTHLIKTRGQQVTLRCSPKSGHDTVSWYQQALGQGPQFIFQYYEEEERQRGNFPDRFSGHQFPNYSSELNVNALLLGDSALYLCASSLMGQALGWFFGPGTRLTVL.

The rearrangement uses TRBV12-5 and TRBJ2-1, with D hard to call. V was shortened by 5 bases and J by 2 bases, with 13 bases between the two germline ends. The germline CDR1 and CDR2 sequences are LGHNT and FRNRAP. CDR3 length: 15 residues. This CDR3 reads CASGVTESPYNEQFF. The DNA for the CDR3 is TGTGCTAGTGGTGTGACCGAAAGCCCCTACAATGAGCAGTTCTTC.

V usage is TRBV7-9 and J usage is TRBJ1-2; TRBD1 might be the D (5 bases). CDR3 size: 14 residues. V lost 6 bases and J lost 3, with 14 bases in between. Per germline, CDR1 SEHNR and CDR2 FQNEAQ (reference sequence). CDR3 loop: CASRAAGTDYGYTF. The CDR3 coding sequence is TGTGCCAGCAGGGCGGCCGGGACTGACTATGGCTACACCTTC.

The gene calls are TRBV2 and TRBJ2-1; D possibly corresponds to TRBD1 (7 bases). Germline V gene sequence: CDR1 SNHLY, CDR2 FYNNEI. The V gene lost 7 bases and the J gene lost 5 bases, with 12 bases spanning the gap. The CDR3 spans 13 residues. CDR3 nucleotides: TGTGCCAGCACCCCAGGGGGGAACAATGAGCAGTTCTTC. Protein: CASTPGGNNEQFF. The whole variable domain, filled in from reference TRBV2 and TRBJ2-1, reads EPEVTQTPSHQVTQMGQEVILRCVPISNHLYFYWYRQILGQKVEFLVSFYNNEISEKSEIFDDQFSVERPDGSNFTLKIRSTKLEDSAMYFCASTPGGNNEQFFGPGTRLTVL.

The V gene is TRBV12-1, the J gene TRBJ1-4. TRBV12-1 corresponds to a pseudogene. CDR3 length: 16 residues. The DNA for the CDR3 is TGTGCCAGCAGCTTTACAGGGAACCCGGACTACGGAAAACTGTTTTTT. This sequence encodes CASSFTGNPDYGKLFF.

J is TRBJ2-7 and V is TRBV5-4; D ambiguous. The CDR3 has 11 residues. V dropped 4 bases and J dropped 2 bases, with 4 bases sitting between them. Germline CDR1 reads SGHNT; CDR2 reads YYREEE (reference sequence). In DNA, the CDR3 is TGTGCCAGCAGCCGGGCCTACGAGCAGTACTTC. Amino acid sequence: CASSRAYEQYF.

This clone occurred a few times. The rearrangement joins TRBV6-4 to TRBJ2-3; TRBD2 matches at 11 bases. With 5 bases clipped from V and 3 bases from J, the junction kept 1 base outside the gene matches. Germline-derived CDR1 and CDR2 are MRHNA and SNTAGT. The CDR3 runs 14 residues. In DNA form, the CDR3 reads TGTGCCAGCAGTCTAGCGGGAGGAACAGATACGCAGTATTTT. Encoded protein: CASSLAGGTDTQYF.

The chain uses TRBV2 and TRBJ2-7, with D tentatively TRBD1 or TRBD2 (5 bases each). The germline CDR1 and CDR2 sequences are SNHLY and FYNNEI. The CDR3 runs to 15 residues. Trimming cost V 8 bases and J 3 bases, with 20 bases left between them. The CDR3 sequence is CASAGTDLGGYEQYF. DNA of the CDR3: TGTGCCAGCGCAGGGACGGACTTGGGTGGCTACGAGCAGTACTTC.

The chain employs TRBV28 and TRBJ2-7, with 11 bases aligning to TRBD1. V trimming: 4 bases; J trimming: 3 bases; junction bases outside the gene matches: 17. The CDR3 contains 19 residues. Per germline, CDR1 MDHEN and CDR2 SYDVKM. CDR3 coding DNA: TGTGCCAGCAGTTACTCATTAAACGCTCCGGGACAGGGGGTCTACGAGCAGTACTTC. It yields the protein CASSYSLNAPGQGVYEQYF.

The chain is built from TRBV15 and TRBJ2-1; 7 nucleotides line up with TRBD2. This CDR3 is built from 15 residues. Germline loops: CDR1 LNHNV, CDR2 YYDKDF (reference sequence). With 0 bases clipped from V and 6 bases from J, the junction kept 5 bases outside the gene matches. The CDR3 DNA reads TGTGCCACCAGCAGAGATCGTGGGGGGGGCAATGAGCAGTTCTTC. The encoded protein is CATSRDRGGGNEQFF.

This CDR3 reads CASSSRNTEAFF. The CDR3 DNA reads TGTGCCAGCAGCTCCAGGAACACTGAAGCTTTCTTT. The rearrangement uses TRBV11-2 and TRBJ1-1; D not certain. From germline, CDR1 is SGHAT and CDR2 FQNNGV. There are 12 residues in the CDR3. With 4 bases removed from V and 1 base from J, the gap between germline ends came to 4 bases.

CDR3 sequence reads: CASTGQGNEQFF. CDR3 sequence (DNA): TGTGCCAGCACCGGGCAGGGCAATGAGCAGTTCTTC. The chain is built from TRBV9 and TRBJ2-1; tentative D call: TRBD1 (5 bases). The V gene's germline CDR1 is SGDLS and CDR2 YYNGEE. The length of the CDR3 is 12 residues. Trimming took 6 bases from V and 6 from J, leaving 10 bases between them.

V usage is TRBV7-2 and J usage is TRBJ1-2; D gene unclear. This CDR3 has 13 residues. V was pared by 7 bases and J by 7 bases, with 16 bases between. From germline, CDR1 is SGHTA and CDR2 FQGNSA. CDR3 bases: TGTGCCAGCACCCCCCAATTGGGGTTTGGCTACACCTTC. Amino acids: CASTPQLGFGYTF.

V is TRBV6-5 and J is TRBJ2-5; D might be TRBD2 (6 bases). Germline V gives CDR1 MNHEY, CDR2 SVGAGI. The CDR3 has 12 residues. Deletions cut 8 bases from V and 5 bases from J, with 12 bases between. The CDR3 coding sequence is TGTGCCAGCGGGGAGGTGAGGGAGACCCAGTACTTC. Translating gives CASGEVRETQYF.

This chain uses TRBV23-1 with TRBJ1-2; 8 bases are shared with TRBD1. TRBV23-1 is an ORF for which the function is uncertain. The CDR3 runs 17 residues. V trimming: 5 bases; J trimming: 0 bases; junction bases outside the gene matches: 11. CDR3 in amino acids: CASSTTGAQNSNYGYTF. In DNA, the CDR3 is TGCGCCAGCAGTACGACAGGGGCGCAGAATTCTAACTATGGCTACACCTTC.

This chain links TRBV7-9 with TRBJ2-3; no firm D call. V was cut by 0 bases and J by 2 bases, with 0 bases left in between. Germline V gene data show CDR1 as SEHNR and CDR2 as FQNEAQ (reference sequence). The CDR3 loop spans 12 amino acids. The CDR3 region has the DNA TGTGCCAGCAGCTTAGCCACAGATACGCAGTATTTT. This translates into CASSLATDTQYF.

CDR3 loop: CASSLSGGGGNSPLHF. In nucleotides, the CDR3 is TGCGCCAGCAGCTTATCAGGCGGCGGCGGGAATTCACCCCTCCACTTT. This chain uses TRBV5-1 with TRBJ1-6; D call uncertain. The CDR3 covers 16 residues. Germline CDR1 is SGHRS and CDR2 is YFSETQ. The V and J ends lost 2 bases and 7 bases respectively, with 16 bases between them.

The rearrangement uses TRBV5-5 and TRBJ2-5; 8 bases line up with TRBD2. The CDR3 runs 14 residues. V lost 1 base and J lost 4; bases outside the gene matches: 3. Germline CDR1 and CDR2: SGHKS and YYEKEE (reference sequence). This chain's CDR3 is CASSLRLAGETQYF. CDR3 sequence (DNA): TGTGCCAGCAGCTTGCGTCTAGCGGGAGAGACCCAGTACTTC.

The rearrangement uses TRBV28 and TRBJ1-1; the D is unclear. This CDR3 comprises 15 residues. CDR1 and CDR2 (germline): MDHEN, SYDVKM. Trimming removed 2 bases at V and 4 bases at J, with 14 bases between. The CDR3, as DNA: TGTGCCAGCAGTTTAGTCGGGCCGGTCGGCACTGAAGCTTTCTTT. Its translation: CASSLVGPVGTEAFF.

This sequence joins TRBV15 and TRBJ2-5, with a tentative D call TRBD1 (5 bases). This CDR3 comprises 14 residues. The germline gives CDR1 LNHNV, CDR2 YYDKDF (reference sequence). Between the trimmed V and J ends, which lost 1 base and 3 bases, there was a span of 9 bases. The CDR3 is CATSRGRREETQYF. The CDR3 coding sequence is TGTGCCACCAGCAGAGGTCGCAGGGAAGAGACCCAGTACTTC.

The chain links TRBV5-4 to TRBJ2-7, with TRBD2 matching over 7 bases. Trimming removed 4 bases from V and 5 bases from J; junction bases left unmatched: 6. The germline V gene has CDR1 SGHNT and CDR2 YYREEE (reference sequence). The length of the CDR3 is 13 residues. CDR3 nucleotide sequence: TGTGCCAGCAGCCAAGTTCGGGGGGACGAGCAGTACTTC. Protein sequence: CASSQVRGDEQYF.